These T cell receptor beta chains were read from a single sample in a study of blood T cells in healthy people across ages. TCRdb re-called the 5' RACE reads with MiXCR, one entry per CDR3 protein. The sample lists under 2 million distinct CDR3 sequences; about 31% were seen once. What was sequenced was blood. These receptors originate from a young woman in good health. Both conserved end residues are part of each CDR3. The order of the fields is J gene, clone size, D gene, V gene, CDR3 DNA, CDR3 protein. A D gene is named only where the DNA matches it firmly. The listing skips clone size in some rows; elsewhere it reads once, few, many or a size class.

TRBJ2-3 | few | . | TRBV29-1 | TGCAGCGTTGAACCGTGGACAGATACGCAGTATTTT | CSVEPWTDTQYF
TRBJ2-3 | . | TRBD2 | TRBV20-1 | TGCAGTGCTAGAGAGGGTGTAGCGGGAGGTACAGATACGCAGTATTTT | CSAREGVAGGTDTQYF
TRBJ2-1 | few | TRBD2 | TRBV5-6 | TGTGCCAGCAGCTTGAAGCGGGAGGGCCGGAACAATGAGCAGTTCTTC | CASSLKREGRNNEQFF
TRBJ2-7 | . | . | TRBV4-2 | TGTGCCAGCAGCCAAGGTAGGGGAAAGGACTACGAGCAGTACTTC | CASSQGRGKDYEQYF
TRBJ2-5 | . | . | TRBV7-9 | TGTGCCAGCAATGAGGGGCGAGAGACCCAGTACTTC | CASNEGRETQYF
TRBJ2-7 | . | TRBD2 | TRBV20-1 | TGCAGTGTTTTACACGGACTAGCTGGCTACGAGCAGTACTTC | CSVLHGLAGYEQYF
TRBJ2-5 | . | TRBD1 | TRBV3-1 | TGTGCCAGCAGCCCTTATGGTACAGGGGCCCAAGAGACCCAGTACTTC | CASSPYGTGAQETQYF
TRBJ2-1 | . | . | TRBV4-1 | TGCGCCAGCAGCCAACCAGGGGCGGGAGTCGGGCAACGTGAGCAGTTCTTC | CASSQPGAGVGQREQFF
TRBJ2-5 | . | . | TRBV6-5 | TGTGCCAGCAGTTACAGGGTGGGGGAGACCCAGTACTTC | CASSYRVGETQYF
TRBJ2-7 | few | TRBD1 | TRBV20-1 | TGCAGTGCTAGAAGGGAATCCGGGACAGGGGCGATAACCTACGAGCAGTACTTC | CSARRESGTGAITYEQYF